The next 8 T cell receptor beta chains were all read from a single sample in a study of low-dose radiotherapy and immunotherapy resistance in tumors. Time point noted: after trial treatment. Documented treatment: LDRT plus nivolumab, ipilimumab, low-dose cyclophosphamide and aspirin (RACIN trial). Alpha- and beta-chain coverage of first-strand cDNA came from TRAV- and TRBV-specific primers. A constant-region primer paired with the V-primer adapter amplified TCRs over approximately 18 PCR cycles. TCRdb ran MiXCR on the reads and lists one entry per CDR3 protein. The sample lists under 95,000 distinct CDR3 sequences, 15% to 20% occurring once. The source material was PBMCs, sampled after low-dose radiotherapy plus immunotherapy. The receptor source for this set is a male donor with prostate cancer.

Ten or more counts support this clonotype. The J gene is TRBJ1-5, the V gene TRBV28, with TRBD1 identical over 7 bases. The trim removed 4 bases at V and 5 bases at J, leaving 5 bases unmatched. This CDR3 contains 14 residues. Germline CDR1 reads MDHEN; CDR2 reads SYDVKM. As DNA, the CDR3 is TGTGCCAGCAGTTCAGGGGGGACCTATCAGCCCCAGCATTTT. It yields the protein CASSSGGTYQPQHF.

This clonotype has more than one count but fewer than ten. V gene TRBV20-1 combines with J gene TRBJ2-3, with 9 bases aligning to TRBD1. Germline V gene lookup returns CDR1 DFQATT and CDR2 SNEGSKA (reference sequence). The CDR3 has 12 amino acids. This CDR3 reads CRGQGGPDTQYF. The CDR3 bases are TGCAGGGGACAGGGTGGACCAGATACGCAGTATTTT.

This clonotype was observed many times. J is TRBJ2-7 and V is TRBV28, with D perhaps matching TRBD2 (5 bases). Germline V gene data show CDR1 as MDHEN and CDR2 as SYDVKM. Deletions cut 1 base from V and 5 bases from J, with 18 bases between. The CDR3 covers 16 residues. CDR3 protein: CASSLSVGEGRHEQYF. The CDR3 DNA reads as TGTGCCAGCAGTTTATCGGTTGGCGAGGGCCGACACGAGCAGTACTTC.

Ten or more counts support this clonotype. This rearrangement joins TRBV5-6 to TRBJ2-5; 9 nucleotides agree with TRBD2. V was pared by 4 bases and J by 5 bases, with 3 bases of the junction left unmatched. Germline V gene sequence: CDR1 SGHDT, CDR2 YYEEEE. The CDR3 is 13 residues long. CDR3 residues: CASSGGLAETQYF. The DNA for the CDR3 is TGTGCCAGCAGCGGCGGACTAGCGGAGACCCAGTACTTC.

This clonotype was seen ten or more times. The V call is TRBV6-5, the J call TRBJ1-1; maybe TRBD1 (5 bases). Trimming removed 2 bases at V and 8 bases at J, with 15 bases between. Germline V gene data show CDR1 as MNHEY and CDR2 as SVGAGI. The CDR3 has 14 amino acids. The CDR3 coding sequence is TGTGCCAGCAGTTACAACGGACAAGGAAGGGAAGCTTTCTTT. Encoded protein: CASSYNGQGREAFF.

This clonotype was detected ten times or more. The chain combines TRBV10-3 with TRBJ2-3; perhaps TRBD1 as D (5 bases). The V gene's germline CDR1 is ENHRY and CDR2 SYGVKD. The CDR3 extends over 15 amino acids. The ends were cut back, 3 bases at V and 1 base at J, with 11 bases in the middle. The CDR3, as DNA: TGTGCCATCAGTGACTCAGGGATGGGCACAGATACGCAGTATTTT. Protein product: CAISDSGMGTDTQYF.

This clonotype ranks as medium-sized (0.01 to 0.1%). The V gene is TRBV28, the J gene TRBJ2-7, with TRBD2 identical over 7 bases. The germline gives CDR1 MDHEN, CDR2 SYDVKM. With V trimmed by 6 bases and J by 0 bases, 11 bases remained unmatched. The CDR3 is 16 residues long. CDR3 sequence reads: CASSGIRREFSYEQYF. CDR3 coding DNA: TGTGCCAGCAGCGGGATAAGGCGGGAGTTCTCCTACGAGCAGTACTTC.

This clonotype was counted at least ten times. This chain joins TRBV29-1 and TRBJ2-2, with TRBD1 matching 8 bases. Trimming took 4 bases from V and 2 from J; bases not matched to a gene: 3. CDR1 and CDR2 from the germline V gene are SQVTM and ANQGSEA. The CDR3 is made up of 14 amino acids. CDR3 amino acids: CSVADRANTGELFF. Here the CDR3 DNA reads TGCAGCGTTGCGGACAGGGCAAACACCGGGGAGCTGTTTTTT.